The entry that follows covers one T cell receptor beta chain sequence. Other DNA sequences from this sample encode an identical CDR3 as well. These data originate in a study of blood T cell repertoires in COVID-19. The wider study: Acute and convalescent COVID-19 samples came from the United States, Italy and Spain.

Original processing methods: Estimation of nucleated cell counts was performed using reference gene primer amplification. Sequencing used immunoSEQ multiplex PCR; TCRdb keeps in-frame clones, though not all of them. V and J calls plus clone size are reproduced from that table; the DNA served to infer D and trimming. This sample yields fewer than 350,000 clones, of which approximately 84% are seen a single time; about 2.2% belongs to the top ten. This clonotype originated in a woman in her thirties who had recovered from COVID-19. The sample comprised peripheral blood.

This CDR3 reads CASSIPGSYEQYF. In DNA, the CDR3 is TGTGCCAGTAGTATCCCCGGGTCCTACGAGCAGTACTTC. The chain joins TRBV19 to TRBJ2-7; D remains ambiguous. The germline V and J ends were trimmed by 3 bases and 1 base, with 7 bases remaining between them. CDR3 length equals 13 residues. CDR1 and CDR2 from the germline V gene are LNHDA and SQIVND (reference sequence).